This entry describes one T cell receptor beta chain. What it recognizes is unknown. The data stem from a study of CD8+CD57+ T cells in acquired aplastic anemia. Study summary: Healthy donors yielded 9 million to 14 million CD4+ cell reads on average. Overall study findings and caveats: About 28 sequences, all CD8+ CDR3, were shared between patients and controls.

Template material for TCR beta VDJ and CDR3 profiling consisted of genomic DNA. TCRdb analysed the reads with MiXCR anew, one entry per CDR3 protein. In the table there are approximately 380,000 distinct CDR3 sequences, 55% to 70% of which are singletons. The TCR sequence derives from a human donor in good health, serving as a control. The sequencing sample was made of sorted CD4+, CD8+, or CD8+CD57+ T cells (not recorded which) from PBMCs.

The CDR3 DNA is TGCAGTGCTAGGGGGGGTGGAAGAAGGACCATATATTTT. Protein sequence: CSARGGGRRTIYF. The chain has TRBV20-1 and TRBJ1-3; perhaps TRBD1 as D (5 bases). Germline lookup yields CDR1 DFQATT and CDR2 SNEGSKA (reference sequence). Trimming stripped 3 bases from V and 10 bases from J, with 16 bases between. CDR3 length: 13 amino acids.